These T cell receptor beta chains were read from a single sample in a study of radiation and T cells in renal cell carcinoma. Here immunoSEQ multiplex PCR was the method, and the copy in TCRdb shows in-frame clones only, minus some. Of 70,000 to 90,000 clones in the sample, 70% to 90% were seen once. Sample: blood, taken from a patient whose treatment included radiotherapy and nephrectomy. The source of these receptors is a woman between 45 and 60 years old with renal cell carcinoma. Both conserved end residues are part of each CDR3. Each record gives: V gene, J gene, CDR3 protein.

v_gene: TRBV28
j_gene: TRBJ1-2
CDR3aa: CASSLKGYGYTF

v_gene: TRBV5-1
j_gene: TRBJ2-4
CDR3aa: CASRTGVEENIQYF

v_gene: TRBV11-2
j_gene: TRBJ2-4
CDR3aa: CASSQRVSRAMFKNIQYF

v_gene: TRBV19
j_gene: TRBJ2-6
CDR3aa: CASIPTGVPGANVLTF

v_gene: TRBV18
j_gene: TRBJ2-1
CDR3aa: CASSLSYATQGQFF

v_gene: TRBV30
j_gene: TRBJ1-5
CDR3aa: CAWSGIDPREKPQHF

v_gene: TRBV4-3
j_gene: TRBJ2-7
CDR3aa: CASSQDAGGIPYEQYF

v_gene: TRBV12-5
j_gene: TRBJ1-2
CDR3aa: CASGPPGRFYGYTF

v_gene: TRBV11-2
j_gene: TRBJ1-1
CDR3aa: CASSPVAGTIYIQNTEAFF

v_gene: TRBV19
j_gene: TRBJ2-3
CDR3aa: CASSINMGLAGEVDTQYF

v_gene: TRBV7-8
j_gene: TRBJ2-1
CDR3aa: CASSFTIAGSYNEQFF

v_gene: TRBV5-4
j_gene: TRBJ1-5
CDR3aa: CASSLVTQASSNQPQHF

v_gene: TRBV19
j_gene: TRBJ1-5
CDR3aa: CASSIDQASNQPQHF

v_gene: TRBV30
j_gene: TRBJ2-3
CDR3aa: CAWSIGGGAPDTQYF

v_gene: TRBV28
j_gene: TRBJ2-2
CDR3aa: CASSLRLAGVANTGELFF

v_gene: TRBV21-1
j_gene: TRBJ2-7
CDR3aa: CASKKGGRVVYEQYF

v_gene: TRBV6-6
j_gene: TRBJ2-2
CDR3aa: CASSYSRDYTGELFF

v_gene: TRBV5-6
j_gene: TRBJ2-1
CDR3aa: CASSLGLSSYNEQFF

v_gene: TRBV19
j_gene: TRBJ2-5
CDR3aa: CASSMLGVGETQYF

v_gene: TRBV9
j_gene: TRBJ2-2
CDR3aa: CASSVGGALRTGELFF

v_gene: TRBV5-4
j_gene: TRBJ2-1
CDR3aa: CASSLDQGAYEQFF

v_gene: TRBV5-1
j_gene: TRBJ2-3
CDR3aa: CASSSIRDRVGTDTQYF

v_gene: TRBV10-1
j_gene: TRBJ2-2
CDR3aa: CASSEFDDLGTGELFF

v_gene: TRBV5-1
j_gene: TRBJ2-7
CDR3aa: CASSFSTSASYEQYF

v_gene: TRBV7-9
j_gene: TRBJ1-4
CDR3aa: CASSLGGADEKLFF

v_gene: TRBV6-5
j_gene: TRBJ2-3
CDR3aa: CASSYGGGTDTQYF